The TCR beta chain described here comes from a study of T-cell reconstitution after alpha-beta-depleted transplantation in children. The authors prepared the TCRbeta library with unique molecular identifiers. TCRdb passed the PCR reads through MiXCR, listing each CDR3 protein once. The table includes around 530,000 distinct CDR3 sequences, around a third detected once. The CDR3 sequence is 12 residues long. Germline CDR1 reads MNHNY; CDR2 reads SVGAGI (reference sequence). Trimming shortened V by 6 bases and J by 5 bases, and 8 bases separated the two germline ends. The starting material was PBMCs from the stem cell graft donor, obtained from the stem cell graft. This clonotype was obtained from a human donor who donated a stem cell graft to a child with aplastic anemia. The chain recombines TRBV6-6 with TRBJ2-1; no clear D gene. The CDR3 spells CASRSANNEQFF. The CDR3 DNA reads TGTGCCAGCAGATCGGCAAACAATGAGCAGTTCTTC.